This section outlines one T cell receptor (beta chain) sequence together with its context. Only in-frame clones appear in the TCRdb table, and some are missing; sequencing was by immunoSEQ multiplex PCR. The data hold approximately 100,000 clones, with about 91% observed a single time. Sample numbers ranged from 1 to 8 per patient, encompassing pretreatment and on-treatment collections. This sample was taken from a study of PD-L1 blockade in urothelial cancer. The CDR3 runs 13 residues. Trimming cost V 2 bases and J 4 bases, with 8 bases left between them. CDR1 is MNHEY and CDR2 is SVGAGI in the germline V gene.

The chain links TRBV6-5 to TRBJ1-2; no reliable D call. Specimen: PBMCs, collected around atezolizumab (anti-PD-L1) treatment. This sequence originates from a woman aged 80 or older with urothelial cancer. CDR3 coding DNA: TGTGCCAGCAGTTACGGGCCATTCTATGGCTACACCTTC. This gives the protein CASSYGPFYGYTF.